This T cell receptor (beta chain) is drawn from a study of metastatic and nonmetastatic thyroid tumors. Background on the study: Blood and tumor or nodule tissue repertoires from malignant and benign thyroid patients were compared. Study-wide results and caveats: Malignant thyroid tumors reportedly exceeded benign nodules significantly in TCR beta diversity, with the difference appearing in blood and tumor.

None of the patients had undergone any treatment ahead of thyroid surgery. Per the original methods: In papillary thyroid cancer, a distant-metastasis classifier was built using CDR3 differences across clinicopathological groups. Via MiXCR, TCRdb re-called the PCR reads. Here the V and J calls rest on TCRdb's processing, not on the authors' analysis. The data contain tens of thousands of clones, roughly 20% of them singletons. This clone was counted many times. Its target is not known. V dropped 6 bases and J dropped 7; count of bases not matched to a gene: 9. The CDR3 has 15 residues. Germline V CDR1 and CDR2: LNHDA, SQIVND (reference sequence).

Sequencing was carried out using blood. The receptor was derived from a female donor with papillary thyroid cancer or a benign thyroid nodule (not recorded which). Some clones in this sample may be carry-over from other donors' samples. The chain joins TRBV19 to TRBJ1-6, with 7 bases that match TRBD1. The CDR3: CASSGTALVNSPLHF. The DNA for the CDR3 is TGTGCCAGTAGCGGGACAGCCCTTGTAAATTCACCCCTCCACTTT.